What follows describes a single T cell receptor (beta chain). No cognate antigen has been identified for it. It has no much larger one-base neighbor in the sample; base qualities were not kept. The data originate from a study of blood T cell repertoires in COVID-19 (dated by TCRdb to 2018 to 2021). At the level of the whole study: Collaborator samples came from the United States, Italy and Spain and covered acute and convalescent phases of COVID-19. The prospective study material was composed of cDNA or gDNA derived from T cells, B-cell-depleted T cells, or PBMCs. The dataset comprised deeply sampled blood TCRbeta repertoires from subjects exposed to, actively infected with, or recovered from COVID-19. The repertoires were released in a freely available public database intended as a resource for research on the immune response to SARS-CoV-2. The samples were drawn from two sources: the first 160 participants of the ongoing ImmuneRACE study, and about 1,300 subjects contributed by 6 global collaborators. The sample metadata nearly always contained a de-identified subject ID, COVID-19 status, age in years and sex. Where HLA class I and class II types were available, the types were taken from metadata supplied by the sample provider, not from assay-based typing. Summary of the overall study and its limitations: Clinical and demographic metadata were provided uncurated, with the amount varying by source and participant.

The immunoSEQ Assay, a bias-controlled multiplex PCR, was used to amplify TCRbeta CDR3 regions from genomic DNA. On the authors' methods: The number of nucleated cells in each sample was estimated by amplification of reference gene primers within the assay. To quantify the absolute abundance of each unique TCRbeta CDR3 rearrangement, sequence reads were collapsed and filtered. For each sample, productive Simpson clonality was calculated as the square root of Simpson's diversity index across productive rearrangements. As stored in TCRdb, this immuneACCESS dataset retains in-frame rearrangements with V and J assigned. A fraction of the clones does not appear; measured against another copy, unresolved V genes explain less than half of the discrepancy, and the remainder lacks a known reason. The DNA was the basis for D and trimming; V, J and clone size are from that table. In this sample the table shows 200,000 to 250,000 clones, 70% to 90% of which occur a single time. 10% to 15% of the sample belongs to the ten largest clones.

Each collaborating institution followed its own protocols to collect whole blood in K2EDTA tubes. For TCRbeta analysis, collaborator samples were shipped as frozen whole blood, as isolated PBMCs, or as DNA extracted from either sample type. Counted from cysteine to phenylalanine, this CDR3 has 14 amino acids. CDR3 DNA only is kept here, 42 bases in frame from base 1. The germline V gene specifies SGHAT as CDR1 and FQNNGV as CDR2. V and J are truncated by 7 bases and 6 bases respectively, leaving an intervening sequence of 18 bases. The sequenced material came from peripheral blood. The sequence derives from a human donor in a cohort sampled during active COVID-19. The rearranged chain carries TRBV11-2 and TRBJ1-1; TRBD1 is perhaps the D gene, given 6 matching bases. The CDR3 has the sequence CASTNAGDGAEAFF. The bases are TGTGCCAGCACCAATGCAGGGGATGGGGCTGAAGCTTTCTTT.